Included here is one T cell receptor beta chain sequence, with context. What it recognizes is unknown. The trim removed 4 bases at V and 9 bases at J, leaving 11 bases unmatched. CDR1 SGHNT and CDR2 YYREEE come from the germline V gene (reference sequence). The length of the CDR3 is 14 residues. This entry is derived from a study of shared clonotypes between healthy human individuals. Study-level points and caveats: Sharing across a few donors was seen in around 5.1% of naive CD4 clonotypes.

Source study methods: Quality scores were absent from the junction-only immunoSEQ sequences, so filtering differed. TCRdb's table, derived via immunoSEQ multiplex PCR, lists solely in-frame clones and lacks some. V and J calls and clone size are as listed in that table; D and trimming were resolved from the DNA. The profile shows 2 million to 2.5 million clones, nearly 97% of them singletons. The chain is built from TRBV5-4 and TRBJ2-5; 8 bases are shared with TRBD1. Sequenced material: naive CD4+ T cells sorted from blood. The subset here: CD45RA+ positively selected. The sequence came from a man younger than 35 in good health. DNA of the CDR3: TGTGCCAGCAGCCTCGACAGGGGCGAAGGCGCCCAGTACTTC. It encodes CASSLDRGEGAQYF.